The 11 T cell receptor beta chains listed next were all sequenced from one sample in a study of lymphopenia after photon versus proton radiotherapy. Sequencing used immunoSEQ multiplex PCR; TCRdb keeps in-frame clones, though not all of them. Of 55,000 to 70,000 clones in the sample, 85% to 95% were seen once. Sequences were derived from peripheral blood, sampled from a patient treated with photon-based radiotherapy. The receptors here all came from a woman in her forties with cholangiocarcinoma.

CDR3 amino acids: CASSRDRDQPQHF. CDR3 DNA: TGTGCCAGCAGCCGAGACAGAGATCAGCCCCAGCATTTT. The chain is built from TRBV7-2 and TRBJ1-5, with D tentatively TRBD1 (5 bases). The CDR3 loop spans 13 amino acids. Trimming took 5 bases from V and 5 from J, leaving 10 bases between them. Per the germline V gene, CDR1 is SGHTA and CDR2 is FQGNSA.

This clone has a single count. The chain employs TRBV7-2 and TRBJ1-2; D remains ambiguous. V was cut by 0 bases and J by 4 bases, with 6 bases left in between. The length of the CDR3 is 13 residues. CDR1 is SGHTA and CDR2 is FQGNSA in the germline V gene. CDR3 DNA sequence: TGTGCCAGCAGCTTAGCGGGCATCTATGGCTACACCTTC. Protein sequence: CASSLAGIYGYTF.

The chain is built from TRBV28 and TRBJ2-1; D may be TRBD1 (8 bases). Deletions cut 8 bases from V and 5 bases from J, with 19 bases between. The CDR3 is 15 residues long. Germline V lookup: CDR1 MDHEN, CDR2 SYDVKM. The CDR3 DNA follows: TGTGCCAGCTCAACAGGGGGGGTTTCCGACAATGAGCAGTTCTTC. Encoded protein: CASSTGGVSDNEQFF.

The rearrangement links TRBV29-1 to TRBJ1-2; D is uncertain. Trimming stripped 6 bases from V and 2 bases from J, with 10 bases between. CDR1 SQVTM and CDR2 ANQGSEA come from the germline V gene. The CDR3 is made up of 12 amino acids. The CDR3 DNA sequence: TGCAGCGTGACCGACGGGAACTATGGCTACACCTTC. Amino acid sequence: CSVTDGNYGYTF.

CDR3 DNA sequence: TGTGCCAGCAGTTTGGACGGCGTTAGCAATCAGCCCCAGCATTTT. Translating it yields CASSLDGVSNQPQHF. This chain joins TRBV28 and TRBJ1-5; D is unclear. The length of the CDR3 is 15 residues. V lost 3 bases and J lost 0, with 9 bases in between. Germline CDR1 is MDHEN and CDR2 is SYDVKM.

V gene TRBV19 combines with J gene TRBJ1-5; 8 nucleotides line up with TRBD1. Germline-derived CDR1 and CDR2 are LNHDA and SQIVND (reference sequence). V shed 4 bases and J 7 bases; nucleotides not matched to a gene: 6. The CDR3 is made up of 14 amino acids. The CDR3 loop reads CASSTDRVGQPQHF. The CDR3 nucleotides read TGTGCCAGTAGTACGGACAGGGTGGGGCAGCCCCAGCATTTT.

The chain uses TRBV6-5 and TRBJ1-2, with a possible D match to TRBD1 (6 bases). Trimming left V 6 bases short and J 4 bases short, with 15 bases between. The CDR3 consists of 14 residues. The V gene's germline CDR1 is MNHEY and CDR2 SVGAGI. CDR3 sequence reads: CASREGGSLYGYTF. The CDR3 nucleotides read TGTGCCAGCAGGGAGGGGGGATCACTCTATGGCTACACCTTC.

The chain is built from TRBV15 and TRBJ1-1, with D tentatively TRBD1 (6 bases). This CDR3 region has 16 residues. Trimming cost V 1 base and J 2 bases, with 14 bases left between them. In germline, CDR1 is LNHNV, CDR2 YYDKDF (reference sequence). Written as DNA, the CDR3 is TGTGCCACCAGCAGAGCTAAGGGGGTTGGAAACACTGAAGCTTTCTTT. This sequence encodes CATSRAKGVGNTEAFF.

CDR3 nucleotide sequence: TGTGCCTGGAGGCCCCAGGGGAGGACTGAAGCTTTCTTT. It encodes CAWRPQGRTEAFF. V is TRBV30 and J is TRBJ1-1, with a weak D call TRBD1 (6 bases). With 3 bases removed from V and 5 bases from J, the gap between germline ends came to 13 bases. Germline assignment: CDR1 GTSNPN and CDR2 SVGIG (reference sequence). The CDR3 loop spans 13 amino acids.

This clone has only a few counts. This chain uses TRBV7-9 with TRBJ1-2; 8 bases are shared with TRBD1. This CDR3 is 15 amino acids long. With V trimmed by 5 bases and J by 0 bases, 5 bases remained unmatched. Germline CDR1 SEHNR, CDR2 FQNEAQ (reference sequence). The CDR3 region has the DNA TGTGCCAGCAGCGGACAGGGAGGCGCTAACTATGGCTACACCTTC. Amino acids: CASSGQGGANYGYTF. The variable domain in full, with the rest retrieved from reference TRBV7-9 and TRBJ1-2, is DTGVSQNPRHKITKRGQNVTFRCDPISEHNRLYWYRQTLGQGPEFLTYFQNEAQLEKSRLLSDRFSAERPKGSFSTLEIQRTEQGDSAMYLCASSGQGGANYGYTFGSGTRLTVV.

The gene calls are TRBV7-9 and TRBJ1-3; D gene uncertain. The CDR3 contains 15 residues. CDR1 is SEHNR, CDR2 FQNEAQ, per germline (reference sequence). Trimming removed 3 bases at V and 0 bases at J, with 9 bases between. In DNA form, the CDR3 reads TGTGCCAGCAGCTTTGGACTGCTCTCTGGAAACACCATATATTTT. It encodes CASSFGLLSGNTIYF.